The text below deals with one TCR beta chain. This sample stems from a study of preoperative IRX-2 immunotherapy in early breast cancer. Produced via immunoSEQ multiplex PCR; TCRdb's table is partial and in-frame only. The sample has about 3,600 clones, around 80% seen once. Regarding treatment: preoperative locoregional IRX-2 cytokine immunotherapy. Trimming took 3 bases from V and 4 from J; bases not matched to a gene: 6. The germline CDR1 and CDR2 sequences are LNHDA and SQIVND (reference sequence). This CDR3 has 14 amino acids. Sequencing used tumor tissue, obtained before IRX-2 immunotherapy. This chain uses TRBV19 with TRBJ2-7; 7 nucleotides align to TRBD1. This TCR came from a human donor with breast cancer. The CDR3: CASSIRTGEYEQYF. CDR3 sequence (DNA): TGTGCCAGTAGTATTCGGACAGGAGAATACGAGCAGTACTTC. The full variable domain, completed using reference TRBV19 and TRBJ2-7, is DGGITQSPKYLFRKEGQNVTLSCEQNLNHDAMYWYRQDPGQGLRLIYYSQIVNDFQKGDIAEGYSVSREKKESFPLTVTSAQKNPTAFYLCASSIRTGEYEQYFGPGTRLTVT.